This TCR beta chain emerged from a study of T cell responses to AZD1222 COVID-19 vaccine. With 1 base removed from V and 7 bases from J, the gap between germline ends came to 13 bases. This CDR3 is built from 14 residues. Germline lookup yields CDR1 LGHDT and CDR2 YNNKEL (reference sequence). Profiled with immunoSEQ multiplex PCR; TCRdb holds only in-frame clones, not every one. The data hold over 95,000 clones, with approximately 93% observed a single time. Sequenced material: peripheral blood, taken on day 0 of AZD1222 vaccination. The source is an adult in good health. The rearrangement uses TRBV3-1 (or the pseudogene TRBV3-2) and TRBJ1-2; TRBD1 might be the D (6 bases). The chain's CDR3 is CASSQGRGGLGYTF. The CDR3 nucleotides are TGTGCCAGCAGCCAAGGACGAGGGGGGCTTGGCTACACCTTC.